This entry lists 18 T cell receptor beta chains sequenced from one sample in a study of blood T cells in healthy people across ages. Together with a sample-barcoded 5' primer, a J-beta primer mix was included in a second PCR lasting about 6 to 11 cycles. MiXCR, run by TCRdb on the 5' RACE reads, gives a single entry per CDR3 protein. The profile shows around 1.5 million distinct CDR3 sequences, 55% to 75% of them singletons. The source material was blood. The receptors stem from a man aged 18 to 30 in good health.

CDR3 region: CASSQAGDTQFF. The CDR3 nucleotides read TGCGCCAGCAGCCAGGCTGGGGATACGCAGTTCTTC. This chain joins TRBV4-1 and TRBJ2-1, with D unclear. CDR1 and CDR2 (germline): MGHRA, YSYEKL. CDR3 length: 12 amino acids. The ends were cut back, 3 bases at V and 12 bases at J, with 12 bases in the middle.

This clonotype was seen repeatedly, ten times or more. This chain connects TRBV6-5 to TRBJ2-7; D is unresolved. The germline V and J ends were trimmed by 0 bases and 3 bases, with 6 bases remaining between them. Germline V lookup: CDR1 MNHEY, CDR2 SVGAGI. This CDR3 contains 13 residues. The CDR3 DNA is TGTGCCAGCAGTTACTCGAGGAGCTACGAGCAGTACTTC. Its protein product is CASSYSRSYEQYF.

This clonotype showed up just a few times. A much larger clone lies one base from this, so it may be a read error. This chain joins TRBV29-1 and TRBJ2-3; 8 bases are shared with TRBD2. Germline V lookup: CDR1 SQVTM, CDR2 ANQGSEA. This CDR3 spans 15 amino acids. CDR3 in amino acids: CSVGGARTSTDTLYF. CDR3 bases: TGCAGCGTTGGAGGCGCGCGGACTAGCACAGATACGCTGTATTTT.

This clonotype has only a few counts. The rearrangement joins TRBV27 to TRBJ1-2, with D possibly being TRBD1 (6 bases). The CDR3 extends over 14 amino acids. Per germline, CDR1 MNHEY and CDR2 SMNVEV (reference sequence). The V end was cut by 6 bases, the J end by 4 bases, with 15 bases between. The CDR3, as DNA: TGTGCCAGCAGCCTAGGGGGGGATCTCTATGGCTACACCTTC. Residues: CASSLGGDLYGYTF.

The chain couples TRBV20-1 to TRBJ2-1; maybe TRBD2 (5 bases). CDR3 size: 13 residues. Germline loops: CDR1 DFQATT, CDR2 SNEGSKA (reference sequence). The V end lost 4 bases, the J end lost 3 bases, and 10 bases lay between the germline ends. CDR3 DNA: TGCAGTGCTAACCTAGCCTACTACAATGAGCAGTTCTTC. Translation gives CSANLAYYNEQFF.

This sequence joins TRBV2 and TRBJ2-3; D is unresolved. Germline CDR1 SNHLY, CDR2 FYNNEI. V was cut by 3 bases and J by 5 bases, with 12 bases left in between. This CDR3 is 14 amino acids long. CDR3 sequence reads: CASSDRADGDTQYF. The CDR3 bases are TGTGCCAGCAGTGATCGGGCTGATGGAGATACGCAGTATTTT.

The chain joins TRBV25-1 to TRBJ2-4, with TRBD2 matching 7 bases. The J call may be incorrect, as the DNA end agrees better with TRBJ2-5. This CDR3 spans 14 amino acids. CDR1 MGHDK and CDR2 SYGVNS come from the germline V gene. CDR3 sequence: CASSDPNSGKTQYF. DNA for the CDR3: TGTGCCAGCAGTGACCCGAACAGCGGGAAGACCCAGTACTTC.

The V and J genes are TRBV5-1 and TRBJ2-7; 7 bases are a match to TRBD1. The CDR3 spans 15 residues. Trimming at V came to 5 bases and at J to 3 bases, leaving 11 bases not matched to a gene. Germline assignment: CDR1 SGHRS and CDR2 YFSETQ. In DNA form, the CDR3 reads TGCGCCAGCAGTATCTTACAGGGGCCCTACTACGAGCAGTACTTC. It yields the protein CASSILQGPYYEQYF.

V usage is TRBV13 and J usage is TRBJ2-1; possibly TRBD2 for D (6 bases). Trimming pared 4 bases from V and 7 bases from J, leaving 14 bases between. This CDR3 contains 14 residues. Germline assignment: CDR1 PRHDT and CDR2 FYEKMQ (reference sequence). The CDR3 DNA reads as TGTGCCAGCAGCTACCGGACTAAAGGAAATGAGCAGTTCTTC. Its translation is CASSYRTKGNEQFF.

This clonotype was observed a few times. The genes are TRBV5-1 and TRBJ2-5; D perhaps matches TRBD2 (6 bases). Germline V gene lookup returns CDR1 SGHRS and CDR2 YFSETQ. CDR3 length: 18 residues. Trimming removed 2 bases from V and 4 bases from J, with 24 bases in between. This CDR3 is CASSFGQFGRGTGETQYF. The CDR3, as DNA: TGCGCCAGCAGCTTTGGACAATTCGGGCGGGGTACTGGAGAGACCCAGTACTTC.

The chain combines TRBV2 with TRBJ1-1; the D is unclear. Germline values: CDR1 SNHLY, CDR2 FYNNEI. This CDR3 region has 13 residues. The germline V and J ends were trimmed by 1 base and 5 bases, with 8 bases remaining between them. The CDR3 bases are TGTGCCAGCAGTGAAGTGATGGGGACTGAAGCTTTCTTT. It specifies CASSEVMGTEAFF.

This clonotype was observed a handful of times. The chain couples TRBV6-5 to TRBJ2-6, with 10 bases aligning to TRBD2. J gave up 0 bases and V 1 base, and 3 bases lay outside the gene matches. Germline CDR1 reads MNHEY; CDR2 reads SVGAGI. This CDR3 region has 18 residues. The CDR3 sequence: CASSYYTSGISGANVLTF. The CDR3 region has the DNA TGTGCCAGCAGTTACTATACTAGCGGGATCTCTGGGGCCAACGTCCTGACTTTC.

The rearrangement links TRBV11-2 to TRBJ1-1; D not resolved. Germline V lookup: CDR1 SGHAT, CDR2 FQNNGV. The CDR3 spans 14 residues. V was cut by 3 bases and J by 5 bases, with 13 bases left in between. This CDR3 reads CASSFRQVWTEAFF. The CDR3 bases are TGTGCCAGCAGCTTTAGGCAGGTGTGGACTGAAGCTTTCTTT. The full variable domain, with the rest looked up from reference TRBV11-2 and TRBJ1-1, is EAGVAQSPRYKIIEKRQSVAFWCNPISGHATLYWYQQILGQGPKLLIQFQNNGVVDDSQLPKDRFSAERLKGVDSTLKIQPAKLEDSAVYLCASSFRQVWTEAFFGQGTRLTVV.

CDR3: CSAPRGQTNTEAFF. As DNA, the CDR3 is TGCAGTGCCCCTCGGGGACAGACGAACACTGAAGCTTTCTTT. The chain has TRBV20-1 and TRBJ1-1, with 7 positions matching TRBD1. The CDR3 spans 14 residues. Germline V gene data show CDR1 as DFQATT and CDR2 as SNEGSKA (reference sequence). Trimming cost V 6 bases and J 1 base; bases outside gene matches: 8.

This clonotype was counted between two and nine times. V gene TRBV4-1 combines with J gene TRBJ2-1; TRBD2 aligns across 10 bases. The end of the DNA aligns better with TRBJ2-7, so the J call may be wrong. This CDR3 region has 19 residues. Germline V gene data show CDR1 as MGHRA and CDR2 as YSYEKL. This CDR3 reads CASSQESGGTSDKSYEQYF. The CDR3, as DNA: TGCGCCAGCAGCCAAGAAAGTGGCGGGACTAGCGACAAGTCGTACGAGCAGTACTTC.

The V and J genes are TRBV29-1 and TRBJ1-1; perhaps TRBD1 as D (5 bases). The germline CDR1 and CDR2 sequences are SQVTM and ANQGSEA. The CDR3 extends over 13 amino acids. Trimming removed 1 base at V and 4 bases at J, with 10 bases between. CDR3 residues: CSVEAREGTEAFF. The DNA for the CDR3 is TGCAGCGTTGAAGCCAGGGAGGGCACTGAAGCTTTCTTT.

This clonotype occurred a few times. The rearrangement uses TRBV27 and TRBJ2-1; TRBD1 might be the D (5 bases). The CDR3 loop spans 15 amino acids. V gave up 6 bases and J gave up 5 bases, with 17 bases separating them. Germline CDR1 reads MNHEY; CDR2 reads SMNVEV (reference sequence). The CDR3 here is CASSPIYLRDNEQFF. The CDR3 region has the DNA TGTGCCAGCAGCCCCATCTACCTCAGGGACAATGAGCAGTTCTTC.

The rearrangement uses TRBV28 and TRBJ1-3; TRBD1 is a possible D gene (6 bases). The CDR3 loop spans 16 amino acids. Germline CDR1 reads MDHEN; CDR2 reads SYDVKM. V lost 3 bases and J 6 bases, leaving 18 bases between the germline ends. CDR3 loop: CASSFGSFQGQNTIYF. CDR3 bases: TGTGCCAGCAGTTTTGGCTCCTTCCAGGGACAAAACACCATATATTTT.